There are many counts of the clone carrying this T cell receptor beta chain. The data were obtained in a study of T cell repertoires in cytomegalovirus infection. Overall study: Indicated by public TCR beta signatures were CMV infection and matching HLA type.

This CDR3 has 12 residues. The V end was cut by 5 bases, the J end by 3 bases, with 8 bases between. In germline, CDR1 is SGHTA, CDR2 FQGNSA. TCRdb reprocessed the reads via MiXCR and lists one record per CDR3 protein. The table records over 300,000 distinct CDR3 sequences, 8% to 9.5% of them present only once. Material for sequencing was PBMCs. The V gene is TRBV7-2, the J gene TRBJ2-7; D unresolved. This TCR came from a human donor in good health (CMV status not recorded). Some clones in this sample may be carry-over from other donors' samples. DNA of the CDR3: TGTGCCAGCAGCCCCGGCCGCTACGAGCAGTACTTC. Protein: CASSPGRYEQYF.